Sequencing of this T cell receptor (beta chain) was carried out in a study of T cell changes during pregnancy in multiple sclerosis. Germline loops: CDR1 SQVTM, CDR2 ANQGSEA. The CDR3 sequence is 13 residues long. V was pared by 3 bases and J by 5 bases, with 10 bases between. Assay used: immunoSEQ multiplex PCR; TCRdb lists only in-frame clones, some missing. The sample has under 60,000 clones; about 90% are singletons. The chain recombines TRBV29-1 with TRBJ2-2; D may be TRBD2 (5 bases). The sequence came from a female donor with multiple sclerosis, enrolled in a pregnancy study. The specimen was CD4+ T cells from peripheral blood mononuclear cells, collected after pregnancy. As DNA, the CDR3 is TGCAGCGTTGATGTAGCGAGTACCGGGGAGCTGTTTTTT. It encodes CSVDVASTGELFF.